The TCR beta chain under discussion was sequenced for a study of early T cells in non-severe SARS-CoV-2 infection. Study-wide context: Chains were unpaired, as sequencing was done on bulk RNA from unsorted whole blood. General study findings and limits: CD4 and private specificities were missed by VDJdb matching, which favored anti-spike CD8 responses.

This clonotype has at least ten counts. As yet, its antigen is unknown. Individual cDNA molecules received unique molecular identifiers. TCRdb itself ran the 5' RACE reads through MiXCR, one entry per CDR3 protein. In the table there are roughly 24,000 distinct CDR3 sequences, around 3.5% of which are singletons. Germline values: CDR1 MNHNY, CDR2 SVGAGI (reference sequence). The CDR3 length is 15 residues. Trimming shortened V by 5 bases and J by 0 bases, and 11 bases separated the two germline ends. The sample consisted of whole blood. The V gene is TRBV6-6, the J gene TRBJ1-3; TRBD1 might be the D (6 bases). The source of this sequence is an adult who was a healthcare worker with PCR-confirmed SARS-CoV-2 infection or an uninfected control (not recorded which). The CDR3 DNA reads TGTGCCAGCAGTGACGACAGGAACTCTGGAAACACCATATATTTT. Translation: CASSDDRNSGNTIYF.